Sequencing of this TCR beta chain was carried out in a study of T cell changes during pregnancy in multiple sclerosis. Generated by immunoSEQ multiplex PCR, the TCRdb table keeps only in-frame clones and is missing some. The table lists 70,000 to 95,000 clones, just over 90% of them singletons. The CDR3 contains 12 residues. Per germline, CDR1 SGHTA and CDR2 FQGTGA. V lost 5 bases, J lost 7 bases, and 12 bases lay in between. This clone was detected once. The material sequenced was peripheral blood, taken in the second trimester of pregnancy. V usage is TRBV7-3 and J usage is TRBJ2-7, with D perhaps TRBD2 (5 bases). The sequence was obtained from a female donor in good health, enrolled as a control in a pregnancy study. DNA for the CDR3: TGTGCCAGCAGCCTAGTGCCGGGGGAGCAGTACTTC. This encodes CASSLVPGEQYF. The variable domain in full, completed from reference TRBV7-3 and TRBJ2-7, reads GAGVSQTPSNKVTEKGKYVELRCDPISGHTALYWYRQSLGQGPEFLIYFQGTGAADDSGLPNDRFFAVRPEGSVSTLKIQRTERGDSAVYLCASSLVPGEQYFGPGTRLTVT.